The 8 T cell receptor beta chains below all came from one sample that was sequenced in a study of blood T cell repertoires in COVID-19. Sequencing was performed with immunoSEQ multiplex PCR; in TCRdb, only in-frame clones are kept and a portion is missing. The table has about 180,000 clones, 80% seen once. Material for sequencing was peripheral blood. The receptor source for this set is a man aged 70-80 years with active or convalescent COVID-19.

The rearrangement joins TRBV7-2 to TRBJ2-1; maybe TRBD2 (6 bases). Germline assignment: CDR1 SGHTA and CDR2 FQGNSA. Deletions cut 5 bases from V and 9 bases from J, with 17 bases between. This CDR3 has 14 residues. The chain's CDR3 is CASSPRQEGGEQFF. CDR3 DNA sequence: TGTGCCAGCAGCCCAAGGCAGGAGGGAGGTGAGCAGTTCTTC.

This chain connects TRBV6-5 to TRBJ1-4; TRBD1 matches at 7 bases. The CDR3 consists of 14 residues. Trimming took 4 bases from V and 5 from J; bases not matched to a gene: 4. Germline V gene data show CDR1 as MNHEY and CDR2 as SVGAGI. This chain's CDR3 is CASSFGQANEKLFF. The CDR3 coding sequence is TGTGCCAGCAGTTTCGGACAGGCGAATGAAAAACTGTTTTTT.

The chain recombines TRBV4-2 with TRBJ2-1, with TRBD2 matching over 8 bases. The CDR3 has 15 amino acids. With 4 bases clipped from V and 8 bases from J, the junction kept 10 bases outside the gene matches. In germline, CDR1 is LGHNA, CDR2 YNFKEQ. The CDR3 region has the DNA TGTGCCAGCAGCCGTTCCTTCAGCGGGAGAGATGAGCAGTTCTTC. Translation gives CASSRSFSGRDEQFF.

This rearrangement joins TRBV5-1 to TRBJ2-3; 10 bases fit TRBD2. With V trimmed by 4 bases and J by 4 bases, 9 bases remained unmatched. Germline V gene lookup returns CDR1 SGHRS and CDR2 YFSETQ. CDR3 size: 16 residues. In nucleotides, the CDR3 is TGCGCCAGCAGCCCGTTAGCGGGAGGTAGGGCAGATACGCAGTATTTT. Translating it yields CASSPLAGGRADTQYF.

The J gene is TRBJ2-1, the V gene TRBV5-1; 13 bases are shared with TRBD2. In germline, CDR1 is SGHRS, CDR2 YFSETQ. The CDR3 is 14 residues long. Trimming cost V 4 bases and J 8 bases; bases outside gene matches: 3. The CDR3 sequence: CASSLTSGRYEQFF. In nucleotides, the CDR3 is TGCGCCAGCAGCCTGACTAGCGGGAGGTATGAGCAGTTCTTC. The entire variable domain, with the rest obtained from reference TRBV5-1 and TRBJ2-1, is as follows: KAGVTQTPRYLIKTRGQQVTLSCSPISGHRSVSWYQQTPGQGLQFLFEYFSETQRNKGNFPGRFSGRQFSNSRSEMNVSTLELGDSALYLCASSLTSGRYEQFFGPGTRLTVL.

The chain uses TRBV10-3 and TRBJ2-5; the D gene is possibly TRBD1 (5 bases). The CDR3 sequence is 13 residues long. Germline CDR1 and CDR2: ENHRY and SYGVKD. V gave up 10 bases and J gave up 4 bases, with 16 bases separating them. The CDR3 is CATVRTFGETQYF. The DNA for the CDR3 is TGTGCCACCGTAAGGACATTCGGAGAGACCCAGTACTTC.

The rearrangement links TRBV29-1 to TRBJ1-1; TRBD1 agrees at 9 bases. There are 15 residues in the CDR3. J gave up 10 bases and V 7 bases, and 19 bases lay outside the gene matches. Per the germline V gene, CDR1 is SQVTM and CDR2 is ANQGSEA. The CDR3, as DNA: TGCAGCGGGTCAATAACACAGGGGGCCTACGCTGCAGCTTTCTTT. It yields the protein CSGSITQGAYAAAFF.

The J gene is TRBJ2-5, the V gene TRBV15, with TRBD2 identical over 9 bases. V dropped 1 base and J dropped 3; count of bases not matched to a gene: 3. This CDR3 comprises 15 residues. Per the germline V gene, CDR1 is LNHNV and CDR2 is YYDKDF (reference sequence). In DNA form, the CDR3 reads TGTGCCACCAGCAGAGGGACTAGCGAAGAAGAGACCCAGTACTTC. Its translation: CATSRGTSEEETQYF.